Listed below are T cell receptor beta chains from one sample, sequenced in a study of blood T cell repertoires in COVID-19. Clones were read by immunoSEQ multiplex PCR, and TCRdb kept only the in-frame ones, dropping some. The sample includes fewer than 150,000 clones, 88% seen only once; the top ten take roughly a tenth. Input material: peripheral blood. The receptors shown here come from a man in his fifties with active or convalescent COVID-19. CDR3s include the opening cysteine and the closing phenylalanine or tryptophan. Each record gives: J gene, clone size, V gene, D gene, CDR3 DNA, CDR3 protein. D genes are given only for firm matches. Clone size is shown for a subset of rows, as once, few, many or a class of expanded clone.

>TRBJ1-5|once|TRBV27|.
TGTGCCAGCAGTTTGACAGAAAATCAGCCCCAGCATTTT
CASSLTENQPQHF
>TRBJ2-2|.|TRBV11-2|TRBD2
TGTGCCAGCAGCCCACTAGCGGGAGTGCCCTCGAACACCGGGGAGCTGTTTTTT
CASSPLAGVPSNTGELFF
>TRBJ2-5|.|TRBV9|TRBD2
TGTGCCAGCAGCCCACCAGCGGGAGGGAGGCAAGAGACCCAGTACTTC
CASSPPAGGRQETQYF
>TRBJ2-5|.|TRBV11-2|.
TGTGCCAGCAGTCCCGTAACTAGGGTGGGGGAGACCCAGTACTTC
CASSPVTRVGETQYF
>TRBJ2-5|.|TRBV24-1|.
TGTGCCACCAGTGCCGCAGGGATATCAGAGACCCAGTACTTC
CATSAAGISETQYF
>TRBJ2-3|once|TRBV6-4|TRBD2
TGTGCCAGCAGCCCCGGGGGGAACAGGGATACGCAGTATTTT
CASSPGGNRDTQYF
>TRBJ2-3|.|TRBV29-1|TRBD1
TGCAGCGCTGTGGGACAGGGGTTCACAGATACGCAGTATTTT
CSAVGQGFTDTQYF
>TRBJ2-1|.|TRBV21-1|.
TGTGCCAGCACCGTGGTTGGGGGCTTTGGGAATGAGCAGTTCTTC
CASTVVGGFGNEQFF
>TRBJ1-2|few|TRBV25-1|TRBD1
TGTGCCAGCCAGGACAGGTTGCGTGATGGCTACACCTTC
CASQDRLRDGYTF
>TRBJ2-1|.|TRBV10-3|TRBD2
TGTGCCATCAGTGAGGCTAGCGGGAGGTCCTACAATGAGCAGTTCTTC
CAISEASGRSYNEQFF
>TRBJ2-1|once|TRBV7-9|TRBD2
TGTGCCAGCAGCCTGGCGGGGGGAAATGAGCAGTTCTTC
CASSLAGGNEQFF
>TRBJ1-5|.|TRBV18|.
TGTGCCAGCTCACCACAACAGGGTAATAGCAATCAGCCCCAGCATTTT
CASSPQQGNSNQPQHF
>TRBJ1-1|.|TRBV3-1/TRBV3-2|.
TGTGCCAGCAGCCAAGATCAGTGGACTGAAGCTTTCTTT
CASSQDQWTEAFF
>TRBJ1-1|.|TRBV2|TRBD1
TGTGCCAGCAGTCGGGACAGTCGGGTGATGAACACTGAAGCTTTCTTT
CASSRDSRVMNTEAFF
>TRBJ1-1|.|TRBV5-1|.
TGCGCCAGCAGCCCCTACCAGGGGACGAACACTGAAGCTTTCTTT
CASSPYQGTNTEAFF
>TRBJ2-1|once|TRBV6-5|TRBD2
TGTGCCAGCACCAGACTAGCTGGAAATGAGCAGTTCTTC
CASTRLAGNEQFF
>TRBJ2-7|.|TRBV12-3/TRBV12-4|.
TGTGCCAGTGCGACAGGCGCTACCTACGAGCAGTACTTC
CASATGATYEQYF
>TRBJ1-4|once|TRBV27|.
TGTGCCACCCGGGTTCGTCAGAATGAAAAACTGTTTTTT
CATRVRQNEKLFF
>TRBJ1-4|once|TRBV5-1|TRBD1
TGCGCCAGCAGCTCGAGAATCGGGACAGGGCGTGAAAAACTGTTTTTT
CASSSRIGTGREKLFF
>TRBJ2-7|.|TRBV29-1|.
TGCAGCGTTGATGTCCAGGGTCGATACGAGCAGTACTTC
CSVDVQGRYEQYF
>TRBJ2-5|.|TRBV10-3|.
TGTGCCATCAGTGAGTCGGGGGCCAGGGGTGGCGAGACCCAGTACTTC
CAISESGARGGETQYF